A single sample is the source of the 4 T cell receptor beta chains below, sequenced in a study of blood T cells in healthy people across ages. The second PCR ran roughly 6 to 12 cycles with a sample-barcoded 5' primer and J-beta primers. One entry per CDR3 protein, called by TCRdb with MiXCR from the 5' RACE reads. The sample carries 590,000 or so distinct CDR3 sequences, approximately 30% recorded once. Source material: blood. The receptor source for this set is an elderly woman in good health.

CDR3 loop: CSASGDRGLLGNQPQHF. CDR3 sequence (DNA): TGCAGTGCTAGCGGGGACAGGGGACTATTGGGCAATCAGCCCCAGCATTTT. The V call is TRBV20-1, the J call TRBJ1-5; TRBD1 aligns across 10 bases. With V trimmed by 3 bases and J by 2 bases, 10 bases remained unmatched. The CDR3 runs to 17 residues. Germline V gene lookup returns CDR1 DFQATT and CDR2 SNEGSKA (reference sequence).

For this clonotype: A read error is possible here, since a much larger clone lies one base away. V and J are TRBV5-1 and TRBJ2-1, with 8 bases matching TRBD1. Gene TRBJ2-7 matches the end of the DNA better, so the J call may be wrong. The CDR3 sequence is 14 residues long. Per the germline V gene, CDR1 is SGHRS and CDR2 is YFSETQ. The chain's CDR3 is CASRWQGANNEQYF. CDR3 nucleotide sequence: TGCGCCAGCAGGTGGCAGGGGGCGAACAATGAGCAGTACTTC.

The chain couples TRBV4-1 to TRBJ2-2, with D tentatively TRBD2 (6 bases). CDR1 and CDR2 (germline): MGHRA, YSYEKL. The CDR3 covers 15 residues. V was shortened by 5 bases and J by 3 bases, with 13 bases between the two germline ends. The CDR3 coding sequence is TGCGCCAGCAGCTCCGGGACTCGGGACACCGGGGAGCTGTTTTTT. Translation: CASSSGTRDTGELFF.

At least ten counts were recorded for this clonotype. The chain links TRBV5-6 to TRBJ2-3; 13 nucleotides agree with TRBD2. The V gene end was trimmed by 7 bases and the J gene end by 2 bases; junction bases not matched to a gene: 4. The germline gives CDR1 SGHDT, CDR2 YYEEEE. This CDR3 is 15 amino acids long. CDR3 DNA sequence: TGTGCCAGCCTAGGACTAGCGGGAGTCACAGATACGCAGTATTTT. Translating it yields CASLGLAGVTDTQYF.